One and the same sample provided the 24 T cell receptor beta chains below, sequenced in a study of response to subunit inactivated influenza vaccine. One entry per CDR3 protein, called by TCRdb with MiXCR from the RT-PCR reads. This sample has fewer than 600,000 distinct CDR3 sequences, with around 7.7% found just once. The sample in question was PBMCs from blood, obtained 23 months after vaccination. The origin of the receptors is a man between 50 and 70 years old who received an inactivated influenza vaccine.

The chain links TRBV2 to TRBJ2-7, with D unclear. Trimming removed 1 base from V and 3 bases from J, with 7 bases in between. Germline V CDR1 and CDR2: SNHLY, FYNNEI. CDR3 length: 13 residues. CDR3 nucleotide sequence: TGTGCCAGCAGTGAAGGTTTCTACTACGAGCAGTACTTC. This sequence encodes CASSEGFYYEQYF.

V and J are TRBV20-1 and TRBJ2-3; 16 bases align to TRBD2. Trimming took 7 bases from V and 1 from J; bases not matched to a gene: 11. This CDR3 has 18 amino acids. Germline CDR1 DFQATT, CDR2 SNEGSKA (reference sequence). CDR3 amino acids: CSVLVGLAGGYRTDTQYF. The DNA for the CDR3 is TGCAGTGTGCTGGTGGGACTAGCGGGGGGGTACCGCACAGATACGCAGTATTTT.

A few counts support this clonotype. The chain joins TRBV4-1 to TRBJ1-2; unclear D gene. There are 15 residues in the CDR3. V was shortened by 0 bases and J by 0 bases, with 8 bases between the two germline ends. The germline V gene encodes CDR1 MGHRA and CDR2 YSYEKL. CDR3 protein: CASSQDPDTNYGYTF. In DNA, the CDR3 is TGCGCCAGCAGCCAAGATCCCGATACTAACTATGGCTACACCTTC.

The table lists this clonotype with a few counts. The V gene is TRBV28, the J gene TRBJ1-2; no reliable D call. This CDR3 is 12 amino acids long. Germline CDR1 and CDR2: MDHEN and SYDVKM. V lost 5 bases and J 5 bases, leaving 9 bases between the germline ends. CDR3 sequence (DNA): TGTGCCAGCAGTACGTGGCAATATGGCTACACCTTC. It is translated as CASSTWQYGYTF.

This clonotype occurred a few times. The chain couples TRBV20-1 to TRBJ1-1; 7 positions match TRBD1. Germline V gene data show CDR1 as DFQATT and CDR2 as SNEGSKA (reference sequence). CDR3 size: 12 residues. Trimming at V came to 6 bases and at J to 7 bases, leaving 8 bases not matched to a gene. The chain's CDR3 is CSAAQGTGEAFF. CDR3 DNA sequence: TGCAGTGCCGCACAGGGGACGGGTGAAGCTTTCTTT.

This clonotype was seen a few times. The chain recombines TRBV20-1 with TRBJ2-1; 11 nucleotides match TRBD2. CDR3 length: 18 residues. V was pared by 3 bases and J by 4 bases, with 14 bases of the junction left unmatched. The germline V gene has CDR1 DFQATT and CDR2 SNEGSKA (reference sequence). The DNA of the CDR3 is TGCAGTGCTAGTGGCCTAGCGGGGGGAAAAACAGATTACAATGAGCAGTTCTTC. Translation gives CSASGLAGGKTDYNEQFF.

J is TRBJ2-3 and V is TRBV29-1; TRBD2 matches 7 bases. The germline V gene has CDR1 SQVTM and CDR2 ANQGSEA. The junction had 17 bases not matched to a gene; V was cut back by 8 bases and J by 6 bases. The CDR3 is made up of 15 amino acids. CDR3 residues: CSSRWDYTRSDTQYF. CDR3 nucleotides: TGCAGCTCAAGATGGGACTACACTCGATCGGATACGCAGTATTTT.

This clonotype was picked up a small number of times. V and J are TRBV27 and TRBJ2-7, with 9 bases identical to TRBD2. The V segment lost 4 bases and the J segment 0 bases; nucleotides outside the gene matches: 16. This CDR3 is 19 amino acids long. The germline CDR1 and CDR2 sequences are MNHEY and SMNVEV (reference sequence). CDR3 DNA: TGTGCCAGCAGTTCCGGTTACAGCGGGAGGCACCAAAGCTCCTACGAGCAGTACTTC. It translates to CASSSGYSGRHQSSYEQYF.

Many counts were recorded for this clonotype. The chain has TRBV5-1 and TRBJ2-1; no clear D gene. CDR3 length: 15 amino acids. Germline V lookup: CDR1 SGHRS, CDR2 YFSETQ. Trimming stripped 1 base from V and 0 bases from J, with 8 bases between. CDR3 amino acids: CASSLTHSSYNEQFF. CDR3 nucleotide sequence: TGCGCCAGCAGCTTGACTCACAGCTCCTACAATGAGCAGTTCTTC.

At least ten counts were recorded for this clonotype. The chain has TRBV7-2 and TRBJ2-5; tentative D call: TRBD1 (5 bases). Germline V CDR1 and CDR2: SGHTA, FQGNSA. The CDR3 has 14 amino acids. V lost 1 base and J lost 0, with 6 bases in between. The chain's CDR3 is CASSLGQHQETQYF. CDR3 coding DNA: TGTGCCAGCAGCTTAGGACAGCACCAAGAGACCCAGTACTTC.

V and J are TRBV12-3 or TRBV12-4 and TRBJ2-5; a weak D match, TRBD1 (6 bases). V was shortened by 5 bases and J by 4 bases, with 8 bases between the two germline ends. This CDR3 is built from 12 residues. This CDR3 is CASSTGPETQYF. DNA for the CDR3: TGTGCCAGCAGTACAGGGCCAGAGACCCAGTACTTC.

This clonotype was recorded a few times. V gene TRBV7-2 combines with J gene TRBJ2-1; 9 bases agree with TRBD2. CDR3 length: 13 residues. The V segment lost 5 bases and the J segment 10 bases; nucleotides outside the gene matches: 6. CDR1 and CDR2 (germline): SGHTA, FQGNSA. The CDR3 is CASSRSGGKEQFF. The CDR3 DNA follows: TGTGCCAGCAGCCGTAGCGGGGGCAAGGAGCAGTTCTTC.

This clonotype has a count of ten or more. This chain joins TRBV7-9 and TRBJ2-1, with D maybe TRBD2 (5 bases). The CDR3 consists of 15 residues. Between the trimmed V and J ends, which lost 4 bases and 5 bases, there was a span of 15 bases. Per the germline V gene, CDR1 is SEHNR and CDR2 is FQNEAQ (reference sequence). The CDR3 protein is CASSSGAAANNEQFF. The CDR3 bases are TGTGCCAGCAGCTCAGGAGCGGCAGCCAACAATGAGCAGTTCTTC.

There are a few counts of this clonotype. Written as DNA, the CDR3 is TGCGCCAGCAGCTTTACTAGCGGGGCTAGTGAGACCCAGTACTTC. Its translation is CASSFTSGASETQYF. The chain links TRBV5-1 to TRBJ2-5; 10 nucleotides agree with TRBD2. Trimming cost V 2 bases and J 5 bases; bases outside gene matches: 6. The CDR3 has 15 amino acids. Germline V gene lookup returns CDR1 SGHRS and CDR2 YFSETQ.

The chain uses TRBV6-6 and TRBJ1-6, with D hard to call. Germline CDR1 MNHNY, CDR2 SVGAGI (reference sequence). Trimming removed 7 bases from V and 7 bases from J, with 5 bases in between. The CDR3 runs 11 residues. This chain's CDR3 is CASTGNSPLHF. CDR3 sequence (DNA): TGTGCCAGCACTGGGAATTCACCCCTCCACTTT.

This clonotype has more than one count but fewer than ten. The CDR3 loop reads CASSQAGIEKLFF. CDR3 coding DNA: TGCGCCAGCAGCCAAGCAGGGATCGAAAAACTGTTTTTT. This chain connects TRBV4-1 to TRBJ1-4, with a weak D call TRBD1 (5 bases). V lost 1 base, J lost 8 bases, and 8 bases lay in between. CDR1 and CDR2 from the germline V gene are MGHRA and YSYEKL. The CDR3 spans 13 residues.

This clonotype has only a few counts. The V gene is TRBV4-1, the J gene TRBJ2-7, with D hard to call. V gave up 0 bases and J gave up 3 bases, with 6 bases separating them. The V gene's germline CDR1 is MGHRA and CDR2 YSYEKL. This CDR3 has 13 amino acids. In DNA form, the CDR3 reads TGCGCCAGCAGCCAAGAGGGGTACTACGAGCAGTACTTC. This codes for CASSQEGYYEQYF.

There are many counts of this clonotype. CDR3: CASRQDAGGYSPLHF. CDR3 sequence (DNA): TGCGCCAGCAGACAGGATGCAGGGGGTTATTCACCCCTCCACTTT. This chain connects TRBV4-3 to TRBJ1-6, with 7 nucleotides matching TRBD1. Germline V gene lookup returns CDR1 LGHNA and CDR2 YSLEER. Losses at the gene ends were 6 bases for V and 8 bases for J; bases not matched to a gene: 10. This CDR3 comprises 15 residues.

This clonotype turned up a few times. The chain has TRBV4-2 and TRBJ2-3; maybe TRBD1 (7 bases). Germline V lookup: CDR1 LGHNA, CDR2 YNFKEQ. CDR3 size: 17 residues. The V and J ends lost 4 bases and 3 bases respectively, with 20 bases between them. CDR3 in DNA: TGTGCCAGCAGCCCCGCAGGGGGGCAGGGTAGGACAGATACGCAGTATTTT. Translation gives CASSPAGGQGRTDTQYF.

This clonotype was detected ten times or more. The rearrangement uses TRBV29-1 and TRBJ1-1; D possibly corresponds to TRBD1 (6 bases). The CDR3 totals 13 residues. V shed 4 bases and J shed 0 bases, with 9 bases lying between them. CDR1 is SQVTM and CDR2 is ANQGSEA in the germline V gene. The CDR3 loop is CSVATGLNTEAFF. As DNA, the CDR3 is TGCAGCGTTGCGACAGGCTTGAACACTGAAGCTTTCTTT.

This clonotype was counted many times. The chain has TRBV6-2 or TRBV6-3 and TRBJ2-7; D not certain. Germline assignment: CDR1 MNHEY and CDR2 SVGEGT. The CDR3 is 14 residues long. V was trimmed by 9 bases and J by 2 bases, leaving 17 bases between them. The CDR3 is CASGAIELPYEQYF. The DNA for the CDR3 is TGTGCCAGTGGAGCGATTGAATTGCCCTACGAGCAGTACTTC.

This clonotype was found a few times. The CDR3: CAISLSGKSYEQYF. CDR3 coding DNA: TGTGCCATCAGTCTCAGCGGGAAAAGTTACGAGCAGTACTTC. The chain employs TRBV10-3 and TRBJ2-7; TRBD2 agrees at 7 bases. Germline assignment: CDR1 ENHRY and CDR2 SYGVKD. Unmatched junction bases numbered 8, after V lost 5 bases and J lost 4 bases. The CDR3 totals 14 residues.

This clonotype was counted many times. The chain recombines TRBV4-3 with TRBJ2-7; possibly TRBD1 for D (5 bases). V was cut by 0 bases and J by 4 bases, with 13 bases left in between. Germline V lookup: CDR1 LGHNA, CDR2 YSLEER. The CDR3 has 15 residues. CDR3 loop: CASSQDPEGVYEQYF. The CDR3 nucleotides are TGCGCCAGCAGCCAAGATCCTGAAGGGGTTTACGAGCAGTACTTC.

At least ten counts were recorded for this clonotype. This rearrangement joins TRBV4-3 to TRBJ2-3; D possibly corresponds to TRBD2 (6 bases). The CDR3 spans 16 residues. V lost 0 bases to trimming and J lost 4 bases, with 14 bases between them. The germline V gene has CDR1 LGHNA and CDR2 YSLEER. The CDR3 spells CASSQDGGTLSDTQYF. The CDR3 coding sequence is TGCGCCAGCAGCCAAGATGGCGGGACTCTCTCAGATACGCAGTATTTT.